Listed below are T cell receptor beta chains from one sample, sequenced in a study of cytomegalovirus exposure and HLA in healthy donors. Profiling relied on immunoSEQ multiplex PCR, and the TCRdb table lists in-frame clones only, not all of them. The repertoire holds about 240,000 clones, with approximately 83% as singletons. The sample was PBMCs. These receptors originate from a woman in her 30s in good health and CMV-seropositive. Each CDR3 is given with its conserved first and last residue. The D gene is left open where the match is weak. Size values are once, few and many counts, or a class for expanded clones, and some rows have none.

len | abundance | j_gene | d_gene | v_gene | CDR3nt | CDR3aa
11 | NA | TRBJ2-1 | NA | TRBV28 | TGTGCCAGCAGCCAAGACTACGTGGAGTTCTTC | CASSQDYVEFF
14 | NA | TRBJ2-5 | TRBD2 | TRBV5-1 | TGCGCCAGCAGCGGCGGGACTAGCGAGCAGACCCAGTACTTC | CASSGGTSEQTQYF
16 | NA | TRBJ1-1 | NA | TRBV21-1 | TGTGCCAGCAGCAAAGCGCGGACAGGGGGGAACACTGAAGCTTTCTTT | CASSKARTGGNTEAFF
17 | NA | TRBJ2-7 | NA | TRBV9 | TGTGCCAGCAGCGTATCTTTGGGGGGGGCGGGATCCTACGAGCAGTACTTC | CASSVSLGGAGSYEQYF
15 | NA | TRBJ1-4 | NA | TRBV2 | TGTGCCAGCAGTGCACGACAGTCAACTAATGAAAAACTGTTTTTT | CASSARQSTNEKLFF
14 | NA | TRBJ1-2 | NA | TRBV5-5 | TGTGCCAGCAGCTTGCACACCTTTAACTATGGCTACACCTTC | CASSLHTFNYGYTF
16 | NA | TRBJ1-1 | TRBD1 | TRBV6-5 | TGTGCCAGCAGTTACTCGGGGACAGGGGCGTCGGCTGAAGCTTTCTTT | CASSYSGTGASAEAFF
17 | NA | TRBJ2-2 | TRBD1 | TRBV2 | TGTGCCAGCAGTACATACCGAGACAGGGTGAACACCGGGGAGCTGTTTTTT | CASSTYRDRVNTGELFF
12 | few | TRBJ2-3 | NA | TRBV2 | TGTGCCAGCAGTACCGACAGAGATACGCAGTATTTT | CASSTDRDTQYF
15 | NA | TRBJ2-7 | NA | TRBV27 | TGTGCCAGCAGTCCCTCTTTGGTGGGCCACTACGAGCAGTACTTC | CASSPSLVGHYEQYF
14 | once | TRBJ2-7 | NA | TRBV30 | TGTGCCTGGAGTGTCTCGACAGAAGCCTACGAGCAGTACTTC | CAWSVSTEAYEQYF
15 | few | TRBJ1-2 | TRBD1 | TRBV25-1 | TGTGCCAGCAGTGCCCGGGGACAGGGAGAATCTGGCTACACCTTC | CASSARGQGESGYTF
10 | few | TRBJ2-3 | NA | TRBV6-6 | TGTGCCACCCAAACAGATACGCAGTATTTT | CATQTDTQYF
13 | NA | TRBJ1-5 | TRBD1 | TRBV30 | TGTGCCTGGAGTCAGGACAGGAATCAGCCCCAGCATTTT | CAWSQDRNQPQHF
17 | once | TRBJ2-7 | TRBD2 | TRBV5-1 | TGCGCCAGCAGCCAGGGACTAGCGGGAGGGGGCTCCTACGAGCAGTACTTC | CASSQGLAGGGSYEQYF
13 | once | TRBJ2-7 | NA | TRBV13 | TGTGCCAGCAGCTTGGACAGACACTACGAGCAGTACTTC | CASSLDRHYEQYF
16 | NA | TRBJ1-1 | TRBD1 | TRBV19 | TGTGCCAGTAGTATTATTCGTGGGACAGGGTTGACTGAAGCTTTCTTT | CASSIIRGTGLTEAFF
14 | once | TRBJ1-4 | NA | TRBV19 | TGTGCCAGTAGTCCTGGCCCGGCGGGGGAAAAACTGTTTTTT | CASSPGPAGEKLFF
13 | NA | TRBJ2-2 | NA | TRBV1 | TGCACCAGCAGCCCTCATCTAGGTAGGGAGCTGTTTTTT | CTSSPHLGRELFF
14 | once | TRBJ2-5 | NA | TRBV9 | TGTGCCAGCAGCGTAGACAGGTTCGAAGAGACCCAGTACTTC | CASSVDRFEETQYF
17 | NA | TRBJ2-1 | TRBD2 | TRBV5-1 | TGCGCCAGTTATTCCGGGACTAGCGGTCCCTCCTACAATGAGCAGTTCTTC | CASYSGTSGPSYNEQFF
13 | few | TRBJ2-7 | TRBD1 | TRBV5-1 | TGCGCCAGCAGCAAGGACAGGACCTACGAGCAGTACTTC | CASSKDRTYEQYF
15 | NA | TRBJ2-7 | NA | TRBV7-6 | TGTGCCAGCAGCTTAGGTGGAGGGTCCCCTTACGAGCAGTACTTC | CASSLGGGSPYEQYF
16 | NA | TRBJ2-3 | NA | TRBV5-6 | TGTGCCAGCAGCTTGGGCGCTCCGTCTAGCACAGATACGCAGTATTTT | CASSLGAPSSTDTQYF
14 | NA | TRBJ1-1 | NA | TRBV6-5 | TGTGCCAGCAGTTACTCCGCGGACGGACTTGAAGCTTTCTTT | CASSYSADGLEAFF
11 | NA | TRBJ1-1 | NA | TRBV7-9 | TGTGCCAGCAGCTACAGTACTGAAGCTTTCTTT | CASSYSTEAFF
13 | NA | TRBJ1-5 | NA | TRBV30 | TGTGCCTGGAGTGTCATAGGGGCTCAGCCCCAGCATTTT | CAWSVIGAQPQHF
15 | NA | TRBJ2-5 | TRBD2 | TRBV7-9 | TGTGCCAGCAGCGCGGGACTAGAATACCAAGAGACCCAGTACTTC | CASSAGLEYQETQYF
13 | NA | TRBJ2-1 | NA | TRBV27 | TGTGCCAGCAGTCCCCTTAACTTAGATGAGCAGTTCTTC | CASSPLNLDEQFF
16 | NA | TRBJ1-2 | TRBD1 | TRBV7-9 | TGTGCCAGCAGCTTATTGGGACAGGGGAGTGTTTATGGCTACACCTTC | CASSLLGQGSVYGYTF
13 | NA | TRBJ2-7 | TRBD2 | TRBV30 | TGTGCCTGGAGTGTACTAAGCGGGACCGAGCAGTACTTC | CAWSVLSGTEQYF
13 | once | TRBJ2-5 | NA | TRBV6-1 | TGTGTCAGCGGCGGGGAGCCCCAAGAGACCCAGTACTTC | CVSGGEPQETQYF
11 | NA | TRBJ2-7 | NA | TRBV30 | TGTGCCTGGAAACAGGGCTACGAGCAGTACTTC | CAWKQGYEQYF
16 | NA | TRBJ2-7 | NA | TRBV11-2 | TGTGCCAGCAGCTTAGGTGGACTGTACCTCGGGGACGAGCAGTACTTC | CASSLGGLYLGDEQYF
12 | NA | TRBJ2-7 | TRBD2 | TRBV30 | TGTGCCGGAAAGCGGGAGTTCTACGAGCAGTACTTC | CAGKREFYEQYF
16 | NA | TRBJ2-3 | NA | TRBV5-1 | TGCGCCAGCAGCTTGAACGCTCGGGGGTCCACAGATACGCAGTATTTT | CASSLNARGSTDTQYF
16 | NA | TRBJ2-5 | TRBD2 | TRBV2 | TGTGCCAGCAGTCGCGGCCTTCTAGCGGGAGAAGAGACCCAGTACTTC | CASSRGLLAGEETQYF
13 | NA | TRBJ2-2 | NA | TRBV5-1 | TGCGCCAGCAGCTTGGAGGGGTCCGGGGAGCTGTTTTTT | CASSLEGSGELFF
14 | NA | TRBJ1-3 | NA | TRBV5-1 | TGCGCCAGCAGCTTCGGGACACAGGGAAACACCATATATTTT | CASSFGTQGNTIYF
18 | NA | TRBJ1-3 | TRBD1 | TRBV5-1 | TGCGCCAGCAGCCTGTCGGGACAGGCGATTTATGCAGGAAACACCATATATTTT | CASSLSGQAIYAGNTIYF
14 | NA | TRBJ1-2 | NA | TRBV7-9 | TGTGCCAGCAGCTTAGATAGTTCTAACTATGGCTACACCTTC | CASSLDSSNYGYTF
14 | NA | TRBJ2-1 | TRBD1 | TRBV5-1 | TGCGCCAGCAGCATCGGGACAGGGGGGAATGAGCAGTTCTTC | CASSIGTGGNEQFF
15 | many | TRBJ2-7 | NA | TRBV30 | TGTGCCTGGAGTGTCGGGTGGGAGGGGGGCTACGAGCAGTACTTC | CAWSVGWEGGYEQYF
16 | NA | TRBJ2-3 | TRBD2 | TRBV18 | TGTGCCAGCTCAGCAGGGACTAGCGGGTCTCCAGATACGCAGTATTTT | CASSAGTSGSPDTQYF
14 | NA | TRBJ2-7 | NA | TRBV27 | TGTGCCAGCAGTTCCCTCGGGAGCTCCTACGAGCAGTACTTC | CASSSLGSSYEQYF
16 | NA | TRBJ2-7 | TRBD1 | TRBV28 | TGTGCCAGCAGTTTATTTTATCGGGACAGGGGGAACGAGCAGTACTTC | CASSLFYRDRGNEQYF
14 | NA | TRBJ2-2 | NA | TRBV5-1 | TGCGCCAGCAGCAGGGGACAGAACACCGGGGAGCTGTTTTTT | CASSRGQNTGELFF
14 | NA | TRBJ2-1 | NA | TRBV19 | TGTGCCAGTAGGGTCGAGGGAATACACAATGAGCAGTTCTTC | CASRVEGIHNEQFF